This record covers a single TCR beta chain. Its antigen is not known. This specimen comes from a study of shared clonotypes between healthy human individuals. Study background: The study used three CD4 naive, three CD4 memory, two CD8 naive and one CD8 memory plate per donor.

Naive CD8 isolation took CD45RO-negative cells positively selected for CCR7 and excluded terminally differentiated effector memory CD45RA+ cells. All donors were Caucasian adults living in Nashville, Tennessee. V lost 3 bases to trimming and J lost 1 base, with 10 bases between them. CDR3 length: 15 amino acids. The germline gives CDR1 SNHLY, CDR2 FYNNEI. Original methodology: Junction-only immunoSEQ data arrived without quality scores, meaning filtering differed. Clones were read by immunoSEQ multiplex PCR, and TCRdb kept only the in-frame ones, dropping some. That table supplies the V and J calls and clone size; D and trimming were determined from the DNA. The sample comprises some 2,000,000 clones, approximately 94% of which are singletons, and 0.9% to 1.3% rests with the top ten. The study, taken as a whole, reports: Compared with clonotypes that all four donors shared, non-shared clonotypes had lower generation probabilities.

The V gene is TRBV2, the J gene TRBJ1-5, with D perhaps TRBD1 (6 bases). The sample consisted of naive CD8+ T cells sorted from blood. The TCR comes from a man aged 18 to 35 in good health. The CDR3 region has the DNA TGTGCCAGCAGTGATGCGGGGGCGAGCAATCAGCCCCAGCATTTT. This codes for CASSDAGASNQPQHF.